This TCR beta chain comes out of a study of T cell changes during pregnancy in multiple sclerosis. Profiled with immunoSEQ multiplex PCR; TCRdb holds only in-frame clones, not every one. Among about 69,000 clones listed, around 90% were seen once. This CDR3 comprises 13 residues. V shed 7 bases and J shed 0 bases, with 7 bases lying between them. Germline lookup yields CDR1 MNHNY and CDR2 SVGAGI (reference sequence). This TCR was sampled from a female donor in good health, enrolled as a control in a pregnancy study. The J gene is TRBJ1-3, the V gene TRBV6-6; unclear D gene. Source: CD4+ T cells from peripheral blood mononuclear cells, taken in the third trimester of pregnancy. CDR3 sequence (DNA): TGTGCCAGCAAGAAGAGCTCTGGAAACACCATATATTTT. Its translation is CASKKSSGNTIYF.